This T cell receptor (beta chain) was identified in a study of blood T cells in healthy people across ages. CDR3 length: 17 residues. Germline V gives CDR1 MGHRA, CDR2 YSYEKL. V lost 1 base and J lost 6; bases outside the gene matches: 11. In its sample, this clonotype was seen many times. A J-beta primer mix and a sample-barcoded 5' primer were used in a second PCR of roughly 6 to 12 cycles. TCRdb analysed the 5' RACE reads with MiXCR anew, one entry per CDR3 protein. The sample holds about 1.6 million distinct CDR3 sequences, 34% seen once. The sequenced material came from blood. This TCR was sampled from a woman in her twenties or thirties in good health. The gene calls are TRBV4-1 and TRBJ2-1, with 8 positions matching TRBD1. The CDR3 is CASSQAVGQGLGNEQFF. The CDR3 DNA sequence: TGCGCCAGCAGCCAAGCCGTCGGACAGGGATTAGGCAATGAGCAGTTCTTC.